The 28 T cell receptor beta chains given below trace back to one sample, sequenced in a study of OX40 agonist ivuxolimab in advanced cancers. The library was prepared using the immunoSEQ multiplex PCR assay. This immuneACCESS table, as held by TCRdb, lists in-frame sequences with V and J called but not all clones. Of the missing ones, under half trace to an unresolved V gene in checked studies; the others have no known cause. Recorded for this sample are roughly 20,000 clones; 70% to 90% of them occurred a single time. The ten largest account for 62% of the sample. The sample consisted of CD4+ or CD8+ T cells sorted from blood, taken in a trial of the OX40 agonist ivuxolimab. These receptors came from an adult with an advanced solid tumor such as melanoma, head and neck, liver or kidney cancer.

This sequence joins TRBV5-5 and TRBJ1-4; D unclear. Germline V gene data show CDR1 as SGHKS and CDR2 as YYEKEE (reference sequence). The CDR3 is 11 residues long. V lost 0 bases to trimming and J lost 7 bases, with 1 base between them. This CDR3 is CASSLGEKLFF. The CDR3, as DNA: TGTGCCAGCAGCTTGGGTGAAAAACTGTTTTTT.

This rearrangement joins TRBV2 to TRBJ2-5, with TRBD2 identical over 9 bases. The CDR3 is 15 amino acids. Trimming at V came to 3 bases and at J to 5 bases, leaving 7 bases not matched to a gene. Germline CDR1 SNHLY, CDR2 FYNNEI. In DNA, the CDR3 is TGTGCCAGCAGTGATGGGCTAGCGGGAATCGAGACCCAGTACTTC. Translation gives CASSDGLAGIETQYF. Complete variable domain (other parts from reference TRBV2 and TRBJ2-5): EPEVTQTPSHQVTQMGQEVILRCVPISNHLYFYWYRQILGQKVEFLVSFYNNEISEKSEIFDDQFSVERPDGSNFTLKIRSTKLEDSAMYFCASSDGLAGIETQYFGPGTRLLVL.

The J gene is TRBJ2-5, the V gene TRBV4-1; no firm D call. Near its end, the DNA agrees better with TRBJ2-7, so the J call may be wrong. This CDR3 is 14 amino acids long. Looked up from germline, CDR1 is MGHRA and CDR2 is YSYEKL. CDR3 in amino acids: CASSQGELNYEQYF. The CDR3 DNA reads as TGCGCCAGCAGCCAAGGAGAACTGAACTACGAGCAGTACTTC.

The rearrangement joins TRBV6-5 to TRBJ1-1, with D possibly TRBD1 on 5 matching bases. CDR1 MNHEY and CDR2 SVGAGI come from the germline V gene. Trimming took off 6 bases at V and 1 base at J, with 12 bases between the two ends. The CDR3 runs 14 residues. The CDR3 bases are TGTGCCAGCAGAACGGGGCAGAAGAACACTGAAGCTTTCTTT. Its protein product is CASRTGQKNTEAFF.

V is TRBV18 and J is TRBJ2-3; D unclear. Germline V lookup: CDR1 KGHSH, CDR2 LQKENI. Trimming cost V 8 bases and J 2 bases, with 17 bases left between them. This CDR3 spans 15 amino acids. CDR3 residues: CASGRLPLFTDTQYF. The CDR3 DNA is TGTGCCAGCGGAAGACTCCCTCTATTCACAGATACGCAGTATTTT.

This clone has just one count. This chain joins TRBV2 and TRBJ2-6; D ambiguous. Trimming removed 1 base at V and 0 bases at J, with 4 bases between. CDR1 SNHLY and CDR2 FYNNEI come from the germline V gene. This CDR3 contains 15 residues. CDR3 residues: CASSEGDSGANVLTF. CDR3 nucleotide sequence: TGTGCCAGCAGTGAAGGTGACTCTGGGGCCAACGTCCTGACTTTC.

The chain recombines TRBV5-4 with TRBJ2-7; 14 bases line up with TRBD2. V lost 3 bases and J lost 2; bases outside the gene matches: 13. From germline, CDR1 is SGHNT and CDR2 YYREEE (reference sequence). This CDR3 region has 19 residues. The CDR3: CASSWGITGLAGDPYEQYF. Written as DNA, the CDR3 is TGTGCCAGCAGCTGGGGCATTACGGGACTAGCGGGAGACCCCTACGAGCAGTACTTC.

The J gene is TRBJ2-7, the V gene TRBV6-6; 9 nucleotides line up with TRBD1. J gave up 3 bases and V 5 bases, and 8 bases lay outside the gene matches. Germline V gene lookup returns CDR1 MNHNY and CDR2 SVGAGI (reference sequence). The CDR3 runs 15 residues. Here the CDR3 DNA reads TGTGCCAGCAGTCAGGACAGGGGAATTGACTACGAGCAGTACTTC. This gives the protein CASSQDRGIDYEQYF.

The rearrangement links TRBV6-6 to TRBJ2-1, with 7 bases matching TRBD2. CDR1 MNHNY and CDR2 SVGAGI come from the germline V gene (reference sequence). The CDR3 spans 14 residues. V trimming: 6 bases; J trimming: 4 bases; junction bases outside the gene matches: 6. The DNA of the CDR3 is TGTGCCAGCAGCCTCGGCGGGGGATACAATGAGCAGTTCTTC. Its translation is CASSLGGGYNEQFF.

The chain carries TRBV27 and TRBJ1-2, with D perhaps TRBD1 (6 bases). With 4 bases removed from V and 6 bases from J, the gap between germline ends came to 15 bases. CDR3 length: 14 residues. CDR1 MNHEY and CDR2 SMNVEV come from the germline V gene (reference sequence). The CDR3 DNA sequence: TGTGCCAGCAGTTCCCTGGGGGGGGCGAATGGCTACACCTTC. Residues: CASSSLGGANGYTF.

CDR3 loop: CASSPVSRGATDTQYF. The CDR3, as DNA: TGTGCCAGCTCACCGGTCAGCAGGGGGGCCACAGATACGCAGTATTTT. V and J are TRBV18 and TRBJ2-3, with D possibly TRBD1 on 7 matching bases. This CDR3 is 16 amino acids long. The germline gives CDR1 KGHSH, CDR2 LQKENI. The V gene lost 3 bases and the J gene lost 2 bases, with 15 bases spanning the gap.

The chain employs TRBV7-8 and TRBJ2-7, with a tentative D call TRBD1 (5 bases). The CDR3 has 13 residues. Trimming took 4 bases from V and 1 from J, leaving 8 bases between them. Germline CDR1 reads SGHVS; CDR2 reads FQNEAQ. The CDR3 DNA sequence: TGTGCCAGCAGCTCATACAGGTCCTACGAGCAGTACTTC. It is translated as CASSSYRSYEQYF.

This chain links TRBV2 with TRBJ1-1; D call uncertain. From germline, CDR1 is SNHLY and CDR2 FYNNEI. V was cut by 7 bases and J by 6 bases, with 12 bases left in between. CDR3 size: 12 residues. The CDR3 bases are TGTGCCAGCACCTTGCCCGTTCCTGAAGCTTTCTTT. Translation gives CASTLPVPEAFF.

This chain uses TRBV28 with TRBJ1-5; D remains ambiguous. The CDR3 consists of 16 residues. Germline V gene lookup returns CDR1 MDHEN and CDR2 SYDVKM. V was clipped by 1 base and J by 0 bases, with 10 bases between them. CDR3 DNA: TGTGCCAGCAGTTTATCTTCCAGTAATAGCAATCAGCCCCAGCATTTT. This gives the protein CASSLSSSNSNQPQHF.

V and J are TRBV19 and TRBJ1-2, with unresolved D. Germline V lookup: CDR1 LNHDA, CDR2 SQIVND (reference sequence). The V end lost 2 bases, the J end lost 8 bases, and 15 bases lay between the germline ends. The CDR3 is made up of 14 amino acids. The CDR3 DNA follows: TGTGCCAGTAGTATACCCGGCCACTCTTGGGGCTACACCTTC. Its protein is CASSIPGHSWGYTF.

The chain carries TRBV5-5 and TRBJ2-2; 8 bases agree with TRBD2. Germline CDR1 SGHKS, CDR2 YYEKEE (reference sequence). The CDR3 contains 15 residues. Losses at the gene ends were 2 bases for V and 4 bases for J; bases not matched to a gene: 4. In DNA, the CDR3 is TGTGCCAGCAGCTTATTTACTAGCGGCACCGGGGAGCTGTTTTTT. Translating gives CASSLFTSGTGELFF.

This rearrangement joins TRBV28 to TRBJ2-2; D unclear. With 7 bases removed from V and 5 bases from J, the gap between germline ends came to 11 bases. The CDR3 covers 13 residues. Germline V gene data show CDR1 as MDHEN and CDR2 as SYDVKM. Written as DNA, the CDR3 is TGTGCCAGCACTTTTAAGGGTACCGGGGAGCTGTTTTTT. Protein: CASTFKGTGELFF.

The CDR3 region has the DNA TGTGCCAGCAGCTCGCGGGACGAAAAGACCCAGTACTTC. Translated, it gives CASSSRDEKTQYF. This chain uses TRBV11-3 with TRBJ2-5; weak D call: TRBD2 (6 bases). Germline assignment: CDR1 SGHNT and CDR2 YENEEA. The CDR3 spans 13 residues. Trimming removed 4 bases at V and 6 bases at J, with 12 bases between.

The count of this clone is one. The chain employs TRBV27 and TRBJ2-7, with a possible D match to TRBD1 (6 bases). This CDR3 spans 14 amino acids. Trimming removed 5 bases from V and 0 bases from J, with 11 bases in between. The germline gives CDR1 MNHEY, CDR2 SMNVEV (reference sequence). DNA for the CDR3: TGTGCCAGCAGTCCACGGACAGCCTCCTACGAGCAGTACTTC. Encoded protein: CASSPRTASYEQYF.

V usage is TRBV18 and J usage is TRBJ2-3; D gene ambiguous. This CDR3 region has 13 residues. The V gene lost 5 bases and the J gene lost 5 bases, with 11 bases spanning the gap. Germline CDR1 is KGHSH and CDR2 is LQKENI. CDR3 DNA sequence: TGTGCCAGCTCAGTCATAAGGGAAGATACGCAGTATTTT. Amino acids: CASSVIREDTQYF. Complete variable domain (other parts from reference TRBV18 and TRBJ2-3): NAGVMQNPRHLVRRRGQEARLRCSPMKGHSHVYWYRQLPEEGLKFMVYLQKENIIDESGMPKERFSAEFPKEGPSILRIQQVVRGDSAAYFCASSVIREDTQYFGPGTRLTVL.

The chain carries TRBV27 and TRBJ2-5; 9 bases map to TRBD2. Germline CDR1 and CDR2: MNHEY and SMNVEV (reference sequence). The trim removed 6 bases at V and 2 bases at J, leaving 10 bases unmatched. CDR3 length: 16 residues. The CDR3 is CASSPADLAGQETQYF. Here the CDR3 DNA reads TGTGCCAGCAGCCCAGCGGACCTAGCGGGGCAAGAGACCCAGTACTTC.

V and J are TRBV19 and TRBJ2-7, with TRBD1 identical over 8 bases. The V and J ends lost 3 bases and 2 bases, in that order; junction bases with no gene match: 3. This CDR3 has 14 amino acids. CDR1 and CDR2 (germline): LNHDA, SQIVND (reference sequence). Here the CDR3 DNA reads TGTGCCAGTAGTATGGTGACAGGGGCCTACGAGCAGTACTTC. This sequence encodes CASSMVTGAYEQYF.

The V call is TRBV29-1, the J call TRBJ2-2, with 7 bases lining up with TRBD1. The V gene end was trimmed by 6 bases and the J gene end by 1 base; junction bases not matched to a gene: 2. CDR3 length: 13 residues. The germline gives CDR1 SQVTM, CDR2 ANQGSEA. The CDR3 DNA reads as TGCAGCGTGGGGGACAGGAACACCGGGGAGCTGTTTTTT. As protein: CSVGDRNTGELFF.

With regard to this clone: Other DNA sequences in the same sample also yield this CDR3. The V call is TRBV6-1, the J call TRBJ2-7; D uncertain. The germline V gene encodes CDR1 MNHNS and CDR2 SASEGT. V shed 6 bases and J shed 0 bases, with 9 bases lying between them. CDR3 length: 13 amino acids. The CDR3 protein is CASRVHSSYEQYF. The CDR3 DNA reads as TGTGCCAGCAGAGTCCACAGCTCCTACGAGCAGTACTTC.

This clone has a single count. Its ends do not fully match the called genes, so a read error is possible. V and J are TRBV19 and TRBJ1-1, with a tentative D call TRBD1 (6 bases). CDR1 is LNHDA, CDR2 SQIVND, per germline (reference sequence). The CDR3 extends over 14 amino acids. DNA of the CDR3: TGTGCCAGTACTATATCGACAGGTGGGACTGAAGCTTTCTTT. It specifies CASTISTGGTEAFF.

J is TRBJ2-7 and V is TRBV29-1; the match to TRBD1 covers 8 bases. The length of the CDR3 is 14 residues. V dropped 7 bases and J dropped 3; count of bases not matched to a gene: 11. The germline gives CDR1 SQVTM, CDR2 ANQGSEA. DNA of the CDR3: TGCAGCGCCCTGGACCGGGACAGGCGCTACGAGCAGTACTTC. It codes for CSALDRDRRYEQYF.

This clone showed up just once. This chain uses TRBV29-1 with TRBJ2-2; D unresolved. CDR3 size: 12 residues. V gave up 3 bases and J gave up 5 bases, with 7 bases separating them. Germline lookup yields CDR1 SQVTM and CDR2 ANQGSEA. The CDR3 is CSVDGATGELFF. The CDR3 DNA reads as TGCAGCGTTGACGGTGCAACCGGGGAGCTGTTTTTT.

The V and J genes are TRBV6-6 and TRBJ2-1, with unresolved D. Deletions cut 2 bases from V and 0 bases from J, with 11 bases between. The CDR3 has 16 residues. The germline gives CDR1 MNHNY, CDR2 SVGAGI (reference sequence). The CDR3 DNA is TGTGCCAGCAGTTACCCTGTGGCGAGCTCCTACAATGAGCAGTTCTTC. This encodes CASSYPVASSYNEQFF.